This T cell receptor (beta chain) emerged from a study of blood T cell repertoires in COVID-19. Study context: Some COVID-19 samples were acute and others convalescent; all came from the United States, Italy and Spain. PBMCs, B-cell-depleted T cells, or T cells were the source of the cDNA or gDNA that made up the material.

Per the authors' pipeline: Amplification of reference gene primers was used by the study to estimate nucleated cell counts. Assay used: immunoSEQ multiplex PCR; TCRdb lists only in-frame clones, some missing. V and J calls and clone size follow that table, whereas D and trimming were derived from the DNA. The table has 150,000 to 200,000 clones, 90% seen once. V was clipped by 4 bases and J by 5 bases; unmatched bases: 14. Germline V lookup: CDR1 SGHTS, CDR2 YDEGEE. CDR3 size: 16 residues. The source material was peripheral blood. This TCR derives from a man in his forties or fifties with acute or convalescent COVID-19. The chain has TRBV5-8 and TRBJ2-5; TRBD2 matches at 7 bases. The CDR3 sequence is CASSRTSVGRRETQYF. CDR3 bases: TGTGCCAGCAGCCGGACTAGTGTGGGACGTCGGGAGACCCAGTACTTC.